The T cell receptor beta chain described here comes from a study of OX40 agonist ivuxolimab in advanced cancers. The wider study: Treatment received earlier with anti-PD-1, anti-PD-L1 or anti-CTLA-4 agents was allowed, and more than 35% had some. Three dose-escalation patients had partial responses: one with hepatocellular carcinoma and two with cutaneous melanoma.

Study findings and constraints: Clonal expansion was among the lowest in partial responders at 0.1-3.0 mg/kg, especially CD8+.

In the case of this clone: Its specificity is not known.

Here immunoSEQ multiplex PCR was the method, and the copy in TCRdb shows in-frame clones only, minus some. Among fewer than 85,000 clones listed, around nine tenths were seen once. CDR1 MNHNS and CDR2 SASEGT come from the germline V gene. This CDR3 comprises 15 residues. V gave up 4 bases and J gave up 0 bases; unmatched junction bases: 6. Patients were ruled out by autoimmune disease history or systemic immunosuppression. The TCR comes from an adult with an advanced solid tumor such as melanoma, head and neck, liver or kidney cancer. The source material was CD4+ or CD8+ T cells sorted from blood, sampled in a trial of the OX40 agonist ivuxolimab. The rearrangement uses TRBV6-1 and TRBJ2-7; 7 bases map to TRBD1. CDR3 in amino acids: CASSVRQGFSYEQYF. The CDR3, as DNA: TGTGCCAGCAGTGTGAGACAGGGCTTCTCCTACGAGCAGTACTTC.